These 18 T cell receptor beta chains share one sample of origin, sequenced in a study of shared clonotypes between healthy human individuals. The table came from immunoSEQ multiplex PCR; TCRdb's copy has only in-frame clones and leaves some out. The sample lists about 2.3 million clones, just over 90% seen once, with 0.39% in the top ten. The sample taken for sequencing was naive CD4+ T cells from PBMCs. Subset defined: CD45RA+ positively selected. The receptors shown here come from a man aged 18-30 years in good health. Some clones in this sample may be carry-over from other donors' samples.

The rearrangement uses TRBV5-5 and TRBJ2-1; 7 bases line up with TRBD2. Germline lookup yields CDR1 SGHKS and CDR2 YYEKEE (reference sequence). This CDR3 comprises 16 residues. V lost 5 bases, J lost 0 bases, and 8 bases stayed unmatched. CDR3 sequence: CASSTSSGHSYNEQFF. As DNA, the CDR3 is TGTGCCAGCAGTACCTCTAGCGGCCACTCCTACAATGAGCAGTTCTTC.

The J gene is TRBJ2-5, the V gene TRBV6-6; 9 bases are shared with TRBD2. The J call may be faulty, since TRBJ2-7 better matches the DNA end. Germline V gene lookup returns CDR1 MNHNY and CDR2 SVGAGI (reference sequence). The CDR3 loop spans 13 amino acids. CDR3 region: CASSRGLANEQYF. CDR3 nucleotide sequence: TGTGCCAGCAGTCGCGGACTAGCGAACGAGCAGTACTTC.

The chain joins TRBV19 to TRBJ2-7, with 8 bases fitting TRBD1. The germline V gene encodes CDR1 LNHDA and CDR2 SQIVND (reference sequence). This CDR3 has 13 residues. With 6 bases clipped from V and 5 bases from J, the junction kept 6 bases outside the gene matches. The CDR3 DNA sequence: TGTGCCAGTAGAAGACAGGGGACCAACGAGCAGTACTTC. Translation gives CASRRQGTNEQYF.

In its sample, this clone was seen once. The chain couples TRBV5-1 to TRBJ2-3; 7 bases map to TRBD1. The CDR3 extends over 15 amino acids. Germline trimming cut 4 bases from V and 4 bases from J; bases unmatched to any gene: 9. CDR1 is SGHRS, CDR2 YFSETQ, per germline. CDR3 amino acids: CASSGDRVGADTQYF. The CDR3 DNA sequence: TGCGCCAGCAGCGGAGACAGGGTGGGTGCAGATACGCAGTATTTT.

This clone was observed once. The junction shows a germline mismatch at one end, possibly a read error. The rearrangement links TRBV28 to TRBJ2-4, with 7 nucleotides matching TRBD2. This CDR3 contains 13 residues. The germline CDR1 and CDR2 sequences are MDHEN and SYDVKM. The CDR3 DNA reads as TGTGCCAGCAGTTTACGGCGAAGCGGGGAGTTCAGCTTC. This encodes CASSLRRSGEFSF.

Worth noting for this clone: The same CDR3 is also encoded by other DNA sequences in this sample. The CDR3, as DNA: TGTGCCAGCAGGACAGGGGACTATGGCTACACCTTC. This sequence encodes CASRTGDYGYTF. This rearrangement joins TRBV28 to TRBJ1-2, with 8 bases matching TRBD1. Germline values: CDR1 MDHEN, CDR2 SYDVKM. V trimming: 6 bases; J trimming: 3 bases; junction bases outside the gene matches: 0. The CDR3 runs 12 residues.

The rearrangement joins TRBV29-1 to TRBJ2-5; a weak D match, TRBD1 (5 bases). Trimming shortened V by 0 bases and J by 3 bases, and 14 bases separated the two germline ends. The CDR3 length is 15 residues. The V gene's germline CDR1 is SQVTM and CDR2 ANQGSEA. The DNA for the CDR3 is TGCAGCGTTGAAGAGGGTTATGGGGCCGAAGAGACCCAGTACTTC. Amino acids: CSVEEGYGAEETQYF.

CDR3 region: CASSLDPGLYNEQFF. CDR3 coding DNA: TGCGCCAGCAGCTTGGACCCGGGACTCTACAATGAGCAGTTCTTC. The chain is built from TRBV5-1 and TRBJ2-1; tentative D call: TRBD2 (6 bases). V dropped 0 bases and J dropped 3 bases, with 10 bases sitting between them. Germline values: CDR1 SGHRS, CDR2 YFSETQ. This CDR3 has 15 amino acids. The full variable domain, completed using reference TRBV5-1 and TRBJ2-1, is KAGVTQTPRYLIKTRGQQVTLSCSPISGHRSVSWYQQTPGQGLQFLFEYFSETQRNKGNFPGRFSGRQFSNSRSEMNVSTLELGDSALYLCASSLDPGLYNEQFFGPGTRLTVL.

V gene TRBV11-3 combines with J gene TRBJ1-1, with D uncertain. Per the germline V gene, CDR1 is SGHNT and CDR2 is YENEEA. The CDR3 length is 13 residues. V lost 2 bases, J lost 3 bases, and 7 bases lay in between. The chain's CDR3 is CASSLLEDTEAFF. The CDR3 nucleotides are TGTGCCAGCAGCTTACTCGAGGACACTGAAGCTTTCTTT.

The chain carries TRBV19 and TRBJ2-1; 7 nucleotides align to TRBD2. Germline V gene data show CDR1 as LNHDA and CDR2 as SQIVND (reference sequence). Trimming removed 6 bases from V and 5 bases from J; junction bases left unmatched: 10. This CDR3 is 15 amino acids long. CDR3 nucleotides: TGTGCCAGTAGCCCTCGGGCTAGCGGCGACAATGAGCAGTTCTTC. It specifies CASSPRASGDNEQFF.

Details on this clone: In the same sample, other DNA sequences code for this CDR3. The V call is TRBV27, the J call TRBJ2-7; D is undetermined. CDR3 length: 11 amino acids. Germline CDR1 and CDR2: MNHEY and SMNVEV (reference sequence). V gave up 4 bases and J gave up 3 bases, with 4 bases separating them. CDR3 in amino acids: CASSSRYEQYF. The CDR3 DNA follows: TGTGCCAGCAGTTCTCGCTACGAGCAGTACTTC.

This clone was recorded only once. The chain couples TRBV19 to TRBJ2-1; TRBD2 matches at 7 bases. With 4 bases clipped from V and 6 bases from J, the junction kept 6 bases outside the gene matches. This CDR3 has 14 residues. Germline V CDR1 and CDR2: LNHDA, SQIVND (reference sequence). CDR3 sequence: CASSKTSSGNEQFF. The CDR3 DNA sequence: TGTGCCAGTAGTAAGACTAGCAGCGGCAATGAGCAGTTCTTC.

The chain recombines TRBV5-1 with TRBJ2-1; D unclear. CDR3 size: 12 residues. V dropped 4 bases and J dropped 8 bases, with 10 bases sitting between them. Germline V CDR1 and CDR2: SGHRS, YFSETQ. The CDR3 sequence is CASSPDLDEQFF. In DNA form, the CDR3 reads TGCGCCAGCAGCCCCGATTTAGATGAGCAGTTCTTC. The full variable domain, rest sourced from reference TRBV5-1 and TRBJ2-1, is KAGVTQTPRYLIKTRGQQVTLSCSPISGHRSVSWYQQTPGQGLQFLFEYFSETQRNKGNFPGRFSGRQFSNSRSEMNVSTLELGDSALYLCASSPDLDEQFFGPGTRLTVL.

J is TRBJ2-2 and V is TRBV6-6; D is possibly TRBD2 (6 bases). Germline-derived CDR1 and CDR2 are MNHNY and SVGAGI (reference sequence). The CDR3 loop spans 16 amino acids. Trimming pared 0 bases from V and 3 bases from J, leaving 11 bases between. CDR3 bases: TGTGCCAGCAGTTACTCTACCGGGAGCCACACCGGGGAGCTGTTTTTT. Translating it yields CASSYSTGSHTGELFF.

Of note for this clone: The sample holds other DNA sequences that translate to the same CDR3. The chain is built from TRBV5-1 and TRBJ2-3; D gene unclear. This CDR3 spans 14 amino acids. Trimming removed 0 bases at V and 1 base at J, with 6 bases between. Germline loops: CDR1 SGHRS, CDR2 YFSETQ. CDR3 protein: CASSLEGRTDTQYF. CDR3 sequence (DNA): TGCGCCAGCAGCTTGGAAGGGCGCACAGATACGCAGTATTTT.

As concerns this clone: The same CDR3 is also encoded by other DNA sequences in this sample. This chain connects TRBV5-4 to TRBJ2-5, with D maybe TRBD2 (5 bases). V dropped 4 bases and J dropped 3 bases, with 7 bases sitting between them. The germline gives CDR1 SGHNT, CDR2 YYREEE (reference sequence). CDR3 length: 12 residues. Here the CDR3 DNA reads TGTGCCAGCAGCCTGGAGGAAGAGACCCAGTACTTC. The encoded protein is CASSLEEETQYF. Together with reference TRBV5-4 and TRBJ2-5, the CDR3 gives the full variable domain: ETGVTQSPTHLIKTRGQQVTLRCSSQSGHNTVSWYQQALGQGPQFIFQYYREEENGRGNFPPRFSGLQFPNYSSELNVNALELDDSALYLCASSLEEETQYFGPGTRLLVL.

The chain uses TRBV27 and TRBJ2-5, with 7 positions matching TRBD2. The V gene's germline CDR1 is MNHEY and CDR2 SMNVEV (reference sequence). The CDR3 covers 14 residues. V shed 2 bases, J shed 7 bases, and the junction held 7 bases outside the gene matches. The CDR3 bases are TGTGCCAGCAGTTTAGGTGCGGGAGTTTGGACCCAGTACTTC. It is translated as CASSLGAGVWTQYF.

The rearrangement uses TRBV4-3 and TRBJ1-4; D remains ambiguous. Germline V gene lookup returns CDR1 LGHNA and CDR2 YSLEER. This CDR3 comprises 15 residues. Trimming pared 0 bases from V and 5 bases from J, leaving 10 bases between. The CDR3 DNA is TGCGCCAGCAGCCAAGATTCCGGGTGGAATGAAAAACTGTTTTTT. Translating it yields CASSQDSGWNEKLFF.